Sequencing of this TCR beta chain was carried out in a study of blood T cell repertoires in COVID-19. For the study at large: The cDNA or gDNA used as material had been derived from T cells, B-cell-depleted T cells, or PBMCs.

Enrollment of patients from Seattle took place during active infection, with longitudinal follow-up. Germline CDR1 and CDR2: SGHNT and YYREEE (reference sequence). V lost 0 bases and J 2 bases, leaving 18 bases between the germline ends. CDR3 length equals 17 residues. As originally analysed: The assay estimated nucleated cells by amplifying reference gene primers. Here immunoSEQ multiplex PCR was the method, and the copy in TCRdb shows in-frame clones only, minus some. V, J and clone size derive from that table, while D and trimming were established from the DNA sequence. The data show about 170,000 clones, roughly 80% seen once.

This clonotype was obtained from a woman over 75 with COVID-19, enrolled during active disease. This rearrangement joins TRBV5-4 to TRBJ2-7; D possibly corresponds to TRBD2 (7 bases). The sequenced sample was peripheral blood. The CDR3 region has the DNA TGTGCCAGCAGCTTGGCCGGAGGCGGGGGCCTCCCCTACGAGCAGTACTTC. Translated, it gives CASSLAGGGGLPYEQYF.